This T cell receptor beta chain was documented in a study of cytomegalovirus exposure and HLA in healthy donors. The overall study: The approximately 720 first-cohort repertoires and the approximately 110 validation repertoires shared the same platform, a later analysis reported.

Generated by immunoSEQ multiplex PCR, the TCRdb table keeps only in-frame clones and is missing some. The sample lists around 400,000 clones, 80% to 90% occurring once. Losses at the gene ends were 5 bases for V and 4 bases for J; bases not matched to a gene: 6. CDR1 and CDR2 from the germline V gene are SGHVS and FQNEAQ. This CDR3 is 14 amino acids long. Material for sequencing was PBMCs. This clonotype was sampled from a woman aged 18-30 years in good health and CMV-seronegative. The chain employs TRBV7-8 and TRBJ1-2; TRBD1 matches 8 bases. The CDR3 sequence: CASSQEDRAYGYTF. For the CDR3, the DNA is TGTGCCAGCAGCCAAGAGGACAGGGCCTATGGCTACACCTTC.